Each of the 3 T cell receptor beta chains below was sequenced from the same sample in a study of beta chain features in type 1 diabetes. Whole-study results and caveats: Researchers report that Type 1 diabetes patients had moderately but significantly shorter TCRB CDR3s across all four CD4+ subsets.

For these receptors, no antigen is known. TCRB transcripts that were expressed got sequenced, as all of the isolated RNA had been reverse transcribed. TCRdb's table, derived via immunoSEQ multiplex PCR, lists solely in-frame clones and lacks some. Here the sample spans nearly 700,000 clones, roughly 12% being singletons. Material for sequencing was naive CD4+ T cells from blood. All receptors derive from a man aged 18 to 29 with type 1 diabetes.

This chain joins TRBV6-1 and TRBJ1-5; D is uncertain. V was trimmed by 4 bases and J by 0 bases, leaving 19 bases between them. The V gene's germline CDR1 is MNHNS and CDR2 SASEGT. The CDR3 is 18 residues long. The CDR3 nucleotides are TGTGCCAGCAGTGCCCAACCCTTCCGCGCGGATAGCAATCAGCCCCAGCATTTT. Translation: CASSAQPFRADSNQPQHF.

This clone was seen more than once but under ten times. V and J are TRBV5-1 and TRBJ2-6; perhaps D is TRBD1 or TRBD2 (5 bases each). Trimming took 5 bases from V and 4 from J, leaving 13 bases between them. The CDR3 has 15 amino acids. The germline V gene encodes CDR1 SGHRS and CDR2 YFSETQ. CDR3 nucleotides: TGCGCCAGCAGTTCCCCGGGACGAGGGGCCAACGTCCTGACTTTC. It translates to CASSSPGRGANVLTF.

J is TRBJ1-2 and V is TRBV6-1; TRBD1 might be the D (6 bases). Trimming removed 1 base at V and 8 bases at J, with 11 bases between. The CDR3 length is 13 residues. The germline CDR1 and CDR2 sequences are MNHNS and SASEGT. CDR3 in DNA: TGTGCCAGCAGTGAAGTGGAGGGGGTCGGCTACACCTTC. Translation: CASSEVEGVGYTF.